This T cell receptor (beta chain) was sequenced for a study of blood T cell repertoires in COVID-19. Across the whole study: There were acute and convalescent COVID-19 samples, and they came from the United States, Italy and Spain.

Measured with immunoSEQ multiplex PCR; TCRdb has only the in-frame clones, and not every one. The top ten clones hold 40% to 50% of a sample with roughly 35,000 clones, about 90% of them seen once. The CDR3 loop spans 14 amino acids. Germline values: CDR1 SGHTA, CDR2 FQGNSA. The V and J ends lost 6 bases and 4 bases respectively, with 13 bases between them. Sequencing input: peripheral blood. This sequence joins TRBV7-2 and TRBJ2-1, with D perhaps TRBD1 (5 bases). The clonotype originates from a human donor in a cohort sampled during active COVID-19. The CDR3 region is CASRTAGSYNEQFF. CDR3 bases: TGTGCCAGCAGGACAGCTGGGTCTTACAATGAGCAGTTCTTC. Based on the CDR3 plus reference TRBV7-2 and TRBJ2-1, the full variable domain is GAGVSQSPSNKVTEKGKDVELRCDPISGHTALYWYRQSLGQGLEFLIYFQGNSAPDKSGLPSDRFSAERTGGSVSTLTIQRTQQEDSAVYLCASRTAGSYNEQFFGPGTRLTVL.